The 16 T cell receptor beta chains in this list originate from one sample, sequenced in a study of blood T cell repertoires in COVID-19. Produced via immunoSEQ multiplex PCR; TCRdb's table is partial and in-frame only. This sample carries some 210,000 clones, about 83% of them seen once, and the ten largest clones take roughly 2.9%. The sample comprised peripheral blood. Every receptor here comes from a man between 45 and 60 years old with active or convalescent COVID-19.

CDR3 residues: CASSAAFTGEVSDTQYF. CDR3 in DNA: TGTGCCAGCAGTGCTGCCTTCACAGGGGAAGTAAGCGATACGCAGTATTTT. V gene TRBV6-1 combines with J gene TRBJ2-3; 7 positions agree with TRBD1. V shed 4 bases and J 6 bases; nucleotides not matched to a gene: 16. Germline values: CDR1 MNHNS, CDR2 SASEGT. The CDR3 is made up of 17 amino acids.

The chain links TRBV15 to TRBJ1-1, with D perhaps matching TRBD1 (6 bases). Trimming stripped 3 bases from V and 0 bases from J, with 14 bases between. CDR3 length: 16 residues. Germline CDR1 and CDR2: LNHNV and YYDKDF (reference sequence). Written as DNA, the CDR3 is TGTGCCACCAGCAGGGGTGTGGGGGCCCTGAACACTGAAGCTTTCTTT. Translated, it gives CATSRGVGALNTEAFF.

The chain carries TRBV6-5 and TRBJ2-7; D gene ambiguous. This CDR3 is built from 15 residues. V lost 1 base to trimming and J lost 4 bases, with 14 bases between them. Germline V gives CDR1 MNHEY, CDR2 SVGAGI. CDR3 DNA: TGTGCCAGCAGTTACTGGGCTGCTACCCCTTACGAGCAGTACTTC. Its translation: CASSYWAATPYEQYF.

DNA of the CDR3: TGTGCCAGCACCCTTTGGGGGACTAGCGGAGGGGCCTACGAGCAGTACTTC. Translating gives CASTLWGTSGGAYEQYF. The chain carries TRBV28 and TRBJ2-7, with 11 nucleotides matching TRBD2. Germline loops: CDR1 MDHEN, CDR2 SYDVKM. V was pared by 7 bases and J by 2 bases, with 13 bases of the junction left unmatched. The CDR3 consists of 17 residues.

The gene calls are TRBV20-1 and TRBJ2-3; 10 bases are shared with TRBD2. The CDR3 is 18 amino acids. Germline CDR1 and CDR2: DFQATT and SNEGSKA (reference sequence). The J segment lost 1 base and the V segment lost 3 bases, leaving 13 bases of the junction unmatched. This chain's CDR3 is CSASSPSGSALGTDTQYF. CDR3 DNA sequence: TGCAGTGCTAGTTCCCCTAGCGGGAGCGCCCTGGGCACAGATACGCAGTATTTT.

This clone is a singleton in its sample. The V call is TRBV6-1, the J call TRBJ1-5, with 9 bases matching TRBD1. Germline CDR1 is MNHNS and CDR2 is SASEGT. Trimming removed 1 base from V and 9 bases from J; junction bases left unmatched: 7. The CDR3 has 15 amino acids. The DNA of the CDR3 is TGTGCCAGCAGTGAAGAAGGGGACAGGGTAAGGCCCCAGCATTTT. Protein: CASSEEGDRVRPQHF.

The chain carries TRBV4-3 and TRBJ1-4, with D perhaps matching TRBD1 (6 bases). V dropped 4 bases and J dropped 7 bases, with 16 bases sitting between them. Germline assignment: CDR1 LGHNA and CDR2 YSLEER. The CDR3 loop spans 15 amino acids. This CDR3 is CASSPGGQGSEKLFF. CDR3 in DNA: TGCGCCAGCAGCCCGGGGGGGCAGGGATCTGAAAAACTGTTTTTT.

This clone was seen a few times. The chain uses TRBV6-5 and TRBJ1-3; D possibly corresponds to TRBD1 (6 bases). The germline V and J ends were trimmed by 0 bases and 1 base, with 7 bases remaining between them. The CDR3 sequence is 15 residues long. The germline V gene encodes CDR1 MNHEY and CDR2 SVGAGI. CDR3 protein: CASSYSGASGNTIYF. In nucleotides, the CDR3 is TGTGCCAGCAGTTACTCGGGGGCGTCTGGAAACACCATATATTTT.

The chain links TRBV6-5 to TRBJ2-2; D is unclear. CDR1 MNHEY and CDR2 SVGAGI come from the germline V gene. This CDR3 has 12 residues. V was trimmed by 2 bases and J by 7 bases, leaving 5 bases between them. DNA for the CDR3: TGTGCCAGCAGTTACGTAATCGGGGAGCTGTTTTTT. Translation: CASSYVIGELFF.

The chain recombines TRBV5-4 with TRBJ2-5, with a possible D match to TRBD1 (6 bases). The V and J ends lost 4 bases and 1 base respectively, with 8 bases between them. Germline loops: CDR1 SGHNT, CDR2 YYREEE (reference sequence). The CDR3 is 13 amino acids. The DNA for the CDR3 is TGTGCCAGCAGCGTACAGGGCCAAGAGACCCAGTACTTC. It encodes CASSVQGQETQYF.

The V gene is TRBV7-9, the J gene TRBJ1-1; 7 bases line up with TRBD1. Per the germline V gene, CDR1 is SEHNR and CDR2 is FQNEAQ (reference sequence). The CDR3 covers 15 residues. J lost 4 bases, V lost 1 base, and 6 bases had no gene match. DNA of the CDR3: TGTGCCAGCAGCTTAGGACGGCAGGGGGGCACTGAAGCTTTCTTT. This translates into CASSLGRQGGTEAFF.

The chain has TRBV6-5 and TRBJ1-1; D unresolved. The V end lost 2 bases, the J end lost 3 bases, and 10 bases lay between the germline ends. There are 14 residues in the CDR3. CDR1 and CDR2 (germline): MNHEY, SVGAGI. CDR3 nucleotide sequence: TGTGCCAGCAGTTACGGGCGGGGTTACACTGAAGCTTTCTTT. This gives the protein CASSYGRGYTEAFF.

The gene calls are TRBV28 and TRBJ2-3; maybe TRBD2 (5 bases). Germline V gene lookup returns CDR1 MDHEN and CDR2 SYDVKM. This CDR3 has 15 residues. Trimming removed 6 bases at V and 4 bases at J, with 17 bases between. DNA of the CDR3: TGTGCCAGCAGCCCCCTGACGGCGGACTCAGATACGCAGTATTTT. Protein: CASSPLTADSDTQYF.

V and J are TRBV2 and TRBJ1-5; TRBD1 is a possible D gene (6 bases). Germline CDR1 reads SNHLY; CDR2 reads FYNNEI. This CDR3 has 17 residues. The V and J ends lost 4 bases and 3 bases respectively, with 19 bases between them. The CDR3 coding sequence is TGTGCCAGCAGTGGGCAGGCAGGGTTGGGGGCCAATCAGCCCCAGCATTTT. This encodes CASSGQAGLGANQPQHF.

The CDR3 region is CASRPPREKSPLHF. The CDR3 region has the DNA TGTGCCAGCAGGCCACCCAGGGAAAAATCACCCCTCCACTTT. The chain combines TRBV6-5 with TRBJ1-6; D is perhaps TRBD1 (5 bases). Per the germline V gene, CDR1 is MNHEY and CDR2 is SVGAGI. The CDR3 has 14 residues. The V end lost 6 bases, the J end lost 10 bases, and 16 bases lay between the germline ends.

The genes are TRBV4-1 and TRBJ1-5; D gene uncertain. This CDR3 contains 14 residues. The germline CDR1 and CDR2 sequences are MGHRA and YSYEKL. Trimming stripped 0 bases from V and 2 bases from J, with 5 bases between. The CDR3 region has the DNA TGCGCCAGCAGCCAAGATCGGGGCAATCAGCCCCAGCATTTT. This gives the protein CASSQDRGNQPQHF.